One sample yielded the 8 T cell receptor beta chains listed below, sequenced in a study of T-cell memory formation after mild COVID-19. One entry per CDR3 protein results from TCRdb running MiXCR on the 5' RACE reads. Seen here are about 430,000 distinct CDR3 sequences, 20% to 25% observed once, and the top ten hold 8.5% to 10%. Sequenced input: PBMCs or a T cell subset sorted from them (not recorded which). The origin of the receptors is an adult woman who had mild COVID-19 (a few samples of this study predate the infection). Cell type and time point are not known.

This clonotype was counted a single time. At one of its ends the junction is not consistent with the germline gene, which may arise from a read error. J is TRBJ1-1 and V is TRBV24-1; D remains unclear. The germline V gene encodes CDR1 KGHDR and CDR2 SFDVKD. There are 12 residues in the CDR3. The CDR3 loop reads CATTDRDGEAFF. The CDR3 region has the DNA TGTGCCACCACTGATCGTGATGGAGAAGCTTTCTTT.

The chain carries TRBV24-1 and TRBJ2-6; TRBD2 agrees at 12 bases. CDR3 length: 18 amino acids. The V gene's germline CDR1 is KGHDR and CDR2 SFDVKD. The V gene end was trimmed by 4 bases and the J gene end by 0 bases; junction bases not matched to a gene: 3. The CDR3 here is CATSDGLAGRSGANVLTF. Written as DNA, the CDR3 is TGTGCCACCAGTGACGGACTAGCGGGGCGCTCTGGGGCCAACGTCCTGACTTTC.

The rearrangement joins TRBV12-3 or TRBV12-4 to TRBJ1-2; no clear D gene. The CDR3 contains 12 residues. Between the trimmed V and J ends, which lost 6 bases and 3 bases, there was a span of 8 bases. CDR3 protein: CASSWGDYGYTF. The CDR3 nucleotides read TGTGCCAGCAGCTGGGGAGACTATGGCTACACCTTC.

The chain recombines TRBV5-1 with TRBJ2-7; D is perhaps TRBD2 (6 bases). With 0 bases removed from V and 7 bases from J, the gap between germline ends came to 14 bases. In germline, CDR1 is SGHRS, CDR2 YFSETQ. The CDR3 loop spans 14 amino acids. The DNA for the CDR3 is TGCGCCAGCAGCTTGGAAGGTTCTGGAGGGGAGCAGTACTTC. It is translated as CASSLEGSGGEQYF.

This clonotype showed up just a few times. This chain links TRBV20-1 with TRBJ1-2, with TRBD1 identical over 7 bases. The junction had 13 bases not matched to a gene; V was cut back by 6 bases and J by 3 bases. Per germline, CDR1 DFQATT and CDR2 SNEGSKA (reference sequence). The CDR3 contains 15 residues. CDR3 amino acids: CSATVAGGEDYGYTF. The CDR3 DNA reads as TGCAGTGCCACCGTCGCAGGGGGGGAGGACTATGGCTACACCTTC.

The V and J genes are TRBV30 and TRBJ1-3, with D possibly matching TRBD1 (6 bases). V lost 3 bases to trimming and J lost 0 bases, with 9 bases between them. CDR3 size: 14 residues. Germline loops: CDR1 GTSNPN, CDR2 SVGIG (reference sequence). Here the CDR3 reads CAWSGDNSGNTIYF. The DNA for the CDR3 is TGTGCCTGGAGCGGGGACAACTCTGGAAACACCATATATTTT.

This sequence joins TRBV20-1 and TRBJ2-5; TRBD1 matches 8 bases. V was pared by 7 bases and J by 1 base, with 8 bases of the junction left unmatched. Per the germline V gene, CDR1 is DFQATT and CDR2 is SNEGSKA (reference sequence). This CDR3 comprises 14 residues. CDR3 in amino acids: CSGSQGAPQETQYF. The DNA for the CDR3 is TGCAGTGGATCGCAGGGGGCGCCCCAAGAGACCCAGTACTTC.

This chain joins TRBV7-9 and TRBJ2-7; D perhaps matches TRBD1 (6 bases). V lost 4 bases and J 0 bases, leaving 16 bases between the germline ends. This CDR3 is 16 amino acids long. The germline V gene has CDR1 SEHNR and CDR2 FQNEAQ (reference sequence). In DNA form, the CDR3 reads TGTGCCAGCAGCTCGGGATCCACAGGGTTCTCCTACGAGCAGTACTTC. Its protein is CASSSGSTGFSYEQYF.